Included here is one T cell receptor (beta chain) sequence, with context. The protocol was immunoSEQ multiplex PCR, while the TCRdb copy is restricted to in-frame clones and leaves out a portion. This sample carries fewer than 300,000 clones, approximately 93% of them seen once, and the ten largest clones take roughly 0.51%. Trimming stripped 6 bases from V and 7 bases from J, with 13 bases between. CDR3 length: 12 residues. Germline V gene data show CDR1 as SQVTM and CDR2 as ANQGSEA. The data were taken from a study of T cell responses to AZD1222 COVID-19 vaccine. The sequence was collected from an adult in good health. Source: peripheral blood, taken on day 0 of AZD1222 vaccination. J is TRBJ1-5 and V is TRBV29-1; D call uncertain. The CDR3 loop is CSVRSGEQPQHF. In DNA, the CDR3 is TGCAGCGTACGGTCGGGCGAACAGCCCCAGCATTTT.